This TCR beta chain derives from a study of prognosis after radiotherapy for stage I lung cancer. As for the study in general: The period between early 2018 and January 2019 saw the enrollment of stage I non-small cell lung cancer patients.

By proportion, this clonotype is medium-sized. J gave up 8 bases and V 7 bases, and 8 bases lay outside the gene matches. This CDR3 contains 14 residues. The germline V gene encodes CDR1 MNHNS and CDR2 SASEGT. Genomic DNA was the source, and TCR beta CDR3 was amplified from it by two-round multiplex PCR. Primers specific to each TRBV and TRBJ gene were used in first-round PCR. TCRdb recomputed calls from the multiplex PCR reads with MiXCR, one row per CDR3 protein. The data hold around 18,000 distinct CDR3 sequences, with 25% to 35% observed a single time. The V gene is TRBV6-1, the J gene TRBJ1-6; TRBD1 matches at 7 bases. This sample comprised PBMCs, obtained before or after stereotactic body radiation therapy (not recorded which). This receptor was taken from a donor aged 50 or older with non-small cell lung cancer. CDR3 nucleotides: TGTGCCAGCAACCTCAGGGGGGAGGATTCACCCCTCCACTTT. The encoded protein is CASNLRGEDSPLHF.